This T cell receptor beta chain was captured by sequencing in a study of shared clonotypes between healthy human individuals. Donors, without exception, were Caucasian adults residing in Nashville, Tennessee. As to this clone: The antigen is not known.

Measured with immunoSEQ multiplex PCR; TCRdb has only the in-frame clones, and not every one. The profile shows about a million clones, about 74% of them singletons. Findings and caveats of the study: Clonotypes which were not shared had lower generation probabilities than clonotypes that all four donors shared. Sharing across a few donors was seen in 4% to 6.5% of naive CD4 clonotypes. Sampling included only blood; tissue repertoires likely differ.

V lost 1 base and J lost 2, with 11 bases in between. The CDR3 is made up of 15 amino acids. Germline values: CDR1 SEHNR, CDR2 FQNEAQ (reference sequence). The origin of this receptor is a man between 18 and 29 years old in good health. Source material: memory CD4+ T cells sorted from blood. Subset in this sample: CD45RA-negative fraction. The rearrangement links TRBV7-9 to TRBJ2-5; the D gene is possibly TRBD2 (6 bases). CDR3 amino acids: CASSLGDSGQETQYF. In nucleotides, the CDR3 is TGTGCCAGCAGCTTAGGTGACAGCGGGCAAGAGACCCAGTACTTC.